Below are 27 T cell receptor beta chains sequenced from a single sample in a study of T cell repertoires in cytomegalovirus infection (dated by TCRdb to the late 2010s). No antigen is known for these receptors. The listed sequencing device is Illumina HiSeq 1500. TCRdb reworked the public reads: Q25 trimming with fastp, MiXCR clone assembly, productive beta chains retained. Rows with one shared CDR3 protein collapse into an entry with the most common genes and DNA. The sample records about 920,000 distinct CDR3 sequences, 30% to 40% of which are singletons. Clones ranked in the top ten supply about an eighth of the sample. Reading the label with the study, this specimen's treatment or condition is: in vitro stimulation with specific CMV peptide epitopes to enrich CMV-specific T cells. The sample in question was cultured CD8+ T cells from PBMCs, obtained from culture after CMV antigen stimulation. The receptors were gathered from a human donor in good health (CMV status not recorded). Some clones in this sample may be carry-over from other donors' samples.

This chain joins TRBV4-2 and TRBJ2-1; unclear D gene. Germline loops: CDR1 LGHNA, CDR2 YNFKEQ. V lost 0 bases and J 0 bases, leaving 12 bases between the germline ends. This CDR3 has 17 amino acids. The CDR3 nucleotides read TGTGCCAGCAGCCAAGAAAGAGTGGCAGTCTCCTACAATGAGCAGTTCTTC. Translation: CASSQERVAVSYNEQFF.

This chain joins TRBV7-9 and TRBJ2-7; 7 positions agree with TRBD2. Germline-derived CDR1 and CDR2 are SEHNR and FQNEAQ (reference sequence). CDR3 length: 14 residues. V shed 2 bases, J shed 5 bases, and the junction held 6 bases outside the gene matches. The DNA of the CDR3 is TGTGCCAGCAGCTTATCCGGACTAGTCCACGAGCAGTACTTC. Amino acids: CASSLSGLVHEQYF.

This clonotype was seen ten or more times. V and J are TRBV7-2 and TRBJ2-7; D is unresolved. The germline V gene has CDR1 SGHTA and CDR2 FQGNSA. The CDR3 is 12 amino acids. V gave up 5 bases and J gave up 3 bases, with 8 bases separating them. The CDR3 reads CASSNRVYEQYF. DNA of the CDR3: TGTGCCAGCAGCAATAGGGTCTACGAGCAGTACTTC.

This clonotype was seen many times. The chain combines TRBV7-2 with TRBJ2-1; D not resolved. Per germline, CDR1 SGHTA and CDR2 FQGNSA. CDR3 size: 15 residues. Trimming pared 5 bases from V and 2 bases from J, leaving 13 bases between. DNA of the CDR3: TGTGCCAGCAGCCCCTTGGCGAGCCCCTACAATGAGCAGTTCTTC. Its translation: CASSPLASPYNEQFF.

This chain uses TRBV20-1 with TRBJ1-2; 7 bases fit TRBD1. The germline V gene has CDR1 DFQATT and CDR2 SNEGSKA (reference sequence). V was clipped by 6 bases and J by 4 bases; unmatched bases: 8. The CDR3 spans 13 residues. This CDR3 is CSAGDSIFYGYTF. In DNA form, the CDR3 reads TGCAGTGCCGGGGACAGCATTTTCTATGGCTACACCTTC.

This clonotype appeared a few times. The gene calls are TRBV10-3 and TRBJ1-2; 7 bases are shared with TRBD1. CDR1 is ENHRY, CDR2 SYGVKD, per germline. Germline trimming cut 5 bases from V and 6 bases from J; bases unmatched to any gene: 18. The CDR3 is 17 amino acids. CDR3 region: CAISPRNRDRKFHGYTF. The CDR3, as DNA: TGTGCCATCAGTCCTCGAAACCGGGACAGAAAATTTCATGGCTACACCTTC.

The V and J genes are TRBV7-2 and TRBJ1-1; tentatively, D is TRBD1 (5 bases). V was shortened by 4 bases and J by 5 bases, with 11 bases between the two germline ends. CDR3 size: 13 residues. Germline V lookup: CDR1 SGHTA, CDR2 FQGNSA. This CDR3 reads CASSSFPGTEAFF. CDR3 in DNA: TGTGCCAGCAGCTCCTTCCCAGGGACTGAAGCTTTCTTT.

The genes are TRBV12-3 or TRBV12-4 and TRBJ1-5; possible D gene TRBD1, 6 bases. V gave up 5 bases and J gave up 1 base, with 12 bases separating them. The CDR3 totals 15 residues. The CDR3 nucleotides read TGTGCCAGCAGTCCAACAGGGATCAGCAATCAGCCCCAGCATTTT. Translation gives CASSPTGISNQPQHF.

In this sample, this clonotype turned up a few times. In nucleotides, the CDR3 is TGTGCCAGCAGTTTTGGGACTAGCGGGAGCTCCTACGAGCAGTACGTC. Its protein product is CASSFGTSGSSYEQYV. This chain joins TRBV28 and TRBJ2-7, with TRBD2 matching over 14 bases. Trimming cost V 3 bases and J 0 bases; bases outside gene matches: 1. This CDR3 has 16 amino acids. Germline CDR1 MDHEN, CDR2 SYDVKM.

The chain carries TRBV12-5 and TRBJ2-7; D gene uncertain. V dropped 5 bases and J dropped 9 bases, with 8 bases sitting between them. Per the germline V gene, CDR1 is LGHNT and CDR2 is FRNRAP. The CDR3 runs 10 residues. The CDR3 bases are TGTGCTAGTGGTATAGAGAGGCAGTACTTC. Its protein product is CASGIERQYF.

The chain carries TRBV7-3 and TRBJ1-5, with D uncertain. V lost 4 bases and J 0 bases, leaving 13 bases between the germline ends. This CDR3 spans 16 amino acids. Germline CDR1 and CDR2: SGHTA and FQGTGA. CDR3 coding DNA: TGTGCCAGCAGCTCTCAAGGGCAGGTTAGCAATCAGCCCCAGCATTTT. It is translated as CASSSQGQVSNQPQHF.

This clonotype was picked up a small number of times. The chain joins TRBV6-1 to TRBJ2-3, with 10 bases fitting TRBD2. CDR3 size: 16 residues. Germline CDR1 is MNHNS and CDR2 is SASEGT. The V gene end was trimmed by 5 bases and the J gene end by 5 bases; junction bases not matched to a gene: 10. The CDR3 DNA follows: TGTGCCAGCAGTACCAAACTAGCGGGGCTTGAAGATACGCAGTATTTT. It yields the protein CASSTKLAGLEDTQYF.

This clonotype has at least ten counts. In DNA, the CDR3 is TGTGCCAGCAGTGCGGGATCAGATACGCAGTATTTT. Protein: CASSAGSDTQYF. The rearrangement links TRBV7-2 to TRBJ2-3; D may be TRBD2 (6 bases). This CDR3 has 12 amino acids. Germline-derived CDR1 and CDR2 are SGHTA and FQGNSA. V shed 6 bases and J shed 4 bases, with 8 bases lying between them.

A remark on this clonotype: One end of the junction fails to match germline, which may point to a read error. The rearrangement links TRBV7-9 to TRBJ2-2; D is unresolved. The length of the CDR3 is 14 residues. Germline V CDR1 and CDR2: SEHNR, FQNEAQ (reference sequence). The CDR3 region is CACSSNPNTGELFF. For the CDR3, the DNA is TGTGCCTGCAGCTCAAATCCAAACACCGGGGAGCTGTTTTTT.

This clonotype occurred a few times. The chain uses TRBV10-1 and TRBJ1-4, with 8 nucleotides matching TRBD1. The CDR3 sequence is 19 residues long. The ends lost 4 bases at V and 8 bases at J; junction bases unmatched: 21. The V gene's germline CDR1 is WNHNN and CDR2 SYGVQD (reference sequence). CDR3 nucleotides: TGCGCCAGCAGTGCCCTTCCCCTGGGTCTACAGGGGGTGAACGAAAAACTGTTTTTT. The encoded protein is CASSALPLGLQGVNEKLFF.

The rearrangement joins TRBV2 to TRBJ1-2; 7 nucleotides match TRBD1. This CDR3 contains 16 residues. Germline V gene data show CDR1 as SNHLY and CDR2 as FYNNEI. After removal of 5 bases from V and 0 bases from J, the junction contained 9 bases not matched to a gene. The CDR3 DNA reads as TGTGCCAGCAGTTTAAACCGGGACAGAGCTAACTATGGCTACACCTTC. This encodes CASSLNRDRANYGYTF.

A few counts support this clonotype. In DNA form, the CDR3 reads TGTGCCAGCAGGAGCAGAGGGGCCCCTTGGCCCTACGAGCAGTACGTC. This codes for CASRSRGAPWPYEQYV. The V and J genes are TRBV5-6 and TRBJ2-7; D may match TRBD1 or TRBD2 (5 bases each). Germline-derived CDR1 and CDR2 are SGHDT and YYEEEE. Trimming cost V 5 bases and J 2 bases, with 20 bases left between them. The CDR3 is made up of 16 amino acids.

The gene calls are TRBV27 and TRBJ1-1, with D possibly TRBD1 on 6 matching bases. Germline values: CDR1 MNHEY, CDR2 SMNVEV (reference sequence). V was clipped by 6 bases and J by 5 bases, with 19 bases between them. The CDR3 extends over 15 amino acids. CDR3 DNA sequence: TGTGCCAGCAGCCCCGGACGACAGGCGGGGACTGAAGCTTTCTTT. Translated, it gives CASSPGRQAGTEAFF.

This clonotype turned up a few times. The genes are TRBV4-1 and TRBJ2-1; no definite D call. This CDR3 has 14 amino acids. V lost 6 bases to trimming and J lost 2 bases, with 11 bases between them. Germline V lookup: CDR1 MGHRA, CDR2 YSYEKL. The CDR3 bases are TGCGCCAGCAGTCATACGGCCACCTACAATGAGCAGTTCTTC. Its translation is CASSHTATYNEQFF.

The V and J genes are TRBV6-1 and TRBJ2-5; D unresolved. The V gene lost 2 bases and the J gene lost 5 bases, with 6 bases spanning the gap. Per germline, CDR1 MNHNS and CDR2 SASEGT. The CDR3 extends over 12 amino acids. This CDR3 reads CASSEWMETQYF. In nucleotides, the CDR3 is TGTGCCAGCAGTGAATGGATGGAGACCCAGTACTTC.

The rearrangement links TRBV7-6 to TRBJ2-7; D remains unclear. CDR1 SGHVS and CDR2 FNYEAQ come from the germline V gene. CDR3 length equals 14 residues. V was cut by 5 bases and J by 0 bases, with 11 bases left in between. This CDR3 reads CASSARESSYEQYF. The DNA for the CDR3 is TGTGCCAGCAGCGCAAGGGAAAGCTCCTACGAGCAGTACTTC.

The rearrangement links TRBV9 to TRBJ2-6; 9 bases map to TRBD2. Germline assignment: CDR1 SGDLS and CDR2 YYNGEE. The CDR3 contains 15 residues. Trimming took 7 bases from V and 7 from J; bases not matched to a gene: 9. The CDR3, as DNA: TGTGCCAGCTCAAGCGGGGGGCGCGACGCCAACGTCCTGACTTTC. The encoded protein is CASSSGGRDANVLTF.

The chain joins TRBV10-3 to TRBJ1-1; 8 bases match TRBD1. The germline V gene has CDR1 ENHRY and CDR2 SYGVKD. V dropped 6 bases and J dropped 3; count of bases not matched to a gene: 12. This CDR3 region has 16 residues. The DNA of the CDR3 is TGTGCCATCAGGAAAGGACAGGGAACCGCGGACACTGAAGCTTTCTTT. This encodes CAIRKGQGTADTEAFF.

The chain couples TRBV28 to TRBJ2-7; a possible D gene is TRBD2 (5 bases). This CDR3 has 12 amino acids. Germline lookup yields CDR1 MDHEN and CDR2 SYDVKM. V was trimmed by 6 bases and J by 6 bases, leaving 12 bases between them. CDR3 coding DNA: TGTGCCAGCAGGAACGGACTCTTCGAGCAGTACGTC. Protein sequence: CASRNGLFEQYV.

This clonotype appeared a few times. J is TRBJ2-5 and V is TRBV6-1; no firm D call. Trimming shortened V by 7 bases and J by 5 bases, and 20 bases separated the two germline ends. The CDR3 loop spans 15 amino acids. Germline V gives CDR1 MNHNS, CDR2 SASEGT. The DNA for the CDR3 is TGTGCCAGCACCCCCAGTGTGTCGGACCCGGAGACCCAGTACTTC. Encoded protein: CASTPSVSDPETQYF.

V usage is TRBV11-1 and J usage is TRBJ1-1; D remains unclear. V lost 6 bases to trimming and J lost 2 bases, with 25 bases between them. From germline, CDR1 is SGHAT and CDR2 FQDESV (reference sequence). The CDR3 sequence is 18 residues long. The CDR3 reads CASSPSSLVMTTNTEAFF. As DNA, the CDR3 is TGTGCCAGCAGTCCCTCATCTCTTGTTATGACAACTAACACTGAAGCTTTCTTT.

The rearrangement uses TRBV27 and TRBJ2-5; no reliable D call. V lost 6 bases to trimming and J lost 1 base, with 9 bases between them. The CDR3 is 13 amino acids. CDR1 is MNHEY, CDR2 SMNVEV, per germline (reference sequence). The CDR3 coding sequence is TGTGCCAGCAGCCCCGAAATCCAAGAGACCCAGTACTTC. Encoded protein: CASSPEIQETQYF.